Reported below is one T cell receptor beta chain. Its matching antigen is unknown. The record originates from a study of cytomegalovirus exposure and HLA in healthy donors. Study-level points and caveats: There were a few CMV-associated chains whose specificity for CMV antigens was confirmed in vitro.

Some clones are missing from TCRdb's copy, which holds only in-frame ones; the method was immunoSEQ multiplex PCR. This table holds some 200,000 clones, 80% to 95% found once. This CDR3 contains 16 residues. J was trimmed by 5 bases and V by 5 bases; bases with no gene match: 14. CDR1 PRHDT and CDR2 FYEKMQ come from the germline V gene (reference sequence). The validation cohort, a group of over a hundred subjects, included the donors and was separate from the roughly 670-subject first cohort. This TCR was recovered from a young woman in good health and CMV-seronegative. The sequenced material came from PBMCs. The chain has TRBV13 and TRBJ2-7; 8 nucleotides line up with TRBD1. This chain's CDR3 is CASSPTNRDRLNEQYF. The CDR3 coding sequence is TGTGCCAGCAGCCCTACTAACCGGGACAGGTTGAACGAGCAGTACTTC.